Listed here are 22 T cell receptor beta chains from one sample, sequenced in a study of human T cells and chemical hapten exposure. TCRdb ran MiXCR on the RACE reads and lists one entry per CDR3 protein. The table shows about 73,000 distinct CDR3 sequences, with roughly 8.5% occurring only once. Time point indicated: patch test 2, 6 weeks after DPC sensitization. As for treatment: therapeutic diphenylcyclopropenone sensitization with weekly scalp DPC. The sample in question was whole blood, obtained in connection with sensitization to the hapten diphenylcyclopropenone (DPC). The source of these receptors is a woman in her fifties or sixties with alopecia areata. Some clones in this sample may be carry-over from other donors' samples.

The rearrangement links TRBV29-1 to TRBJ2-1; 8 nucleotides align to TRBD1. Germline values: CDR1 SQVTM, CDR2 ANQGSEA. Unmatched junction bases numbered 9, after V lost 2 bases and J lost 9 bases. The length of the CDR3 is 14 residues. CDR3 nucleotides: TGCAGCGTTGAAAGGGGACAGGAGACGAGTGAGCAGTTCTTC. Its protein product is CSVERGQETSEQFF.

This sequence joins TRBV28 and TRBJ1-2; 9 nucleotides match TRBD1. CDR3 length: 18 residues. The ends lost 4 bases at V and 0 bases at J; junction bases unmatched: 12. Looked up from germline, CDR1 is MDHEN and CDR2 is SYDVKM. The CDR3 bases are TGTGCCAGCAGTTACAATGGACGGAGACAGGGGGCTAACTATGGCTACACCTTC. Translated, it gives CASSYNGRRQGANYGYTF.

This clonotype appeared a few times. The chain carries TRBV5-1 and TRBJ1-1; D unclear. Trimming left V 6 bases short and J 4 bases short, with 19 bases between. CDR1 is SGHRS and CDR2 is YFSETQ in the germline V gene. CDR3 length: 15 residues. The CDR3 nucleotides read TGCGCCAGCATTTCCGATGTCTCCCGCAGCACTGAAGCTTTCTTT. Translated: CASISDVSRSTEAFF.

J is TRBJ1-6 and V is TRBV14, with TRBD1 as a possible D gene (5 bases). Germline CDR1 SGHDN, CDR2 FVKESK. CDR3 length: 17 amino acids. V dropped 1 base and J dropped 13 bases, with 23 bases sitting between them. Here the CDR3 reads CASSQVGLLSVQGPLHF. CDR3 DNA sequence: TGTGCCAGCAGCCAAGTCGGACTTCTGTCAGTCCAGGGCCCCCTCCACTTT.

This chain connects TRBV29-1 to TRBJ2-1; TRBD1 matches at 9 bases. V dropped 5 bases and J dropped 4; count of bases not matched to a gene: 6. The CDR3 sequence is 14 residues long. Germline loops: CDR1 SQVTM, CDR2 ANQGSEA. CDR3 nucleotides: TGCAGCGTTTCCGACAGGGGGGCTTACAATGAGCAGTTCTTC. This sequence encodes CSVSDRGAYNEQFF.

V is TRBV7-9 and J is TRBJ2-2; a possible D gene is TRBD1 (6 bases). This CDR3 comprises 14 residues. V lost 1 base, J lost 6 bases, and 9 bases lay in between. From germline, CDR1 is SEHNR and CDR2 FQNEAQ (reference sequence). The CDR3, as DNA: TGTGCCAGCAGCTTAGGACAGGAGTCCGGGGAGCTGTTTTTT. Its translation: CASSLGQESGELFF.

This rearrangement joins TRBV7-3 to TRBJ2-7; no clear D gene. Germline-derived CDR1 and CDR2 are SGHTA and FQGTGA. This CDR3 is 15 amino acids long. Trimming took off 4 bases at V and 0 bases at J, with 13 bases between the two ends. The CDR3 loop reads CASSSGVLSSYEQYF. In nucleotides, the CDR3 is TGTGCCAGCAGCTCCGGAGTCCTGAGCTCCTACGAGCAGTACTTC.

This clonotype was detected a few times. The rearrangement links TRBV12-3 or TRBV12-4 to TRBJ2-1; the D gene is possibly TRBD2 (5 bases). The germline V and J ends were trimmed by 5 bases and 12 bases, with 14 bases remaining between them. The CDR3 covers 12 residues. CDR3 sequence reads: CASSPAGGVQFF. The CDR3 nucleotides read TGTGCCAGCAGTCCGGCCGGAGGTGTGCAGTTCTTC.

The genes are TRBV3-1 and TRBJ2-3, with TRBD1 matching over 7 bases. The CDR3 is made up of 15 amino acids. J lost 4 bases, V lost 3 bases, and 7 bases had no gene match. Germline lookup yields CDR1 LGHDT and CDR2 YNNKEL (reference sequence). The CDR3 sequence: CASSHFRGHADTQYF. The DNA of the CDR3 is TGTGCCAGCAGCCACTTTAGGGGGCACGCAGATACGCAGTATTTT.

The CDR3 coding sequence is TGTGCCAGCAGCTTAGTCGGCACAGGGACAAACACAGATACGCAGTATTTT. Translating it yields CASSLVGTGTNTDTQYF. The chain joins TRBV7-8 to TRBJ2-3; tentative D call: TRBD1 (6 bases). This CDR3 is 17 amino acids long. The V end was cut by 1 base, the J end by 2 bases, with 16 bases between. Germline V gene lookup returns CDR1 SGHVS and CDR2 FQNEAQ.

CDR3 sequence: CAISEGAGSYNEQFF. The CDR3 DNA follows: TGTGCCATCAGTGAGGGGGCGGGATCCTACAATGAGCAGTTCTTC. The chain carries TRBV10-3 and TRBJ2-1, with a possible D match to TRBD2 (6 bases). V was trimmed by 2 bases and J by 1 base, leaving 9 bases between them. The CDR3 is 15 amino acids. Per the germline V gene, CDR1 is ENHRY and CDR2 is SYGVKD.

The rearrangement joins TRBV10-3 to TRBJ2-7; the D gene is possibly TRBD1 (6 bases). CDR3 length: 14 amino acids. Germline CDR1 reads ENHRY; CDR2 reads SYGVKD. V was pared by 4 bases and J by 2 bases, with 12 bases between. CDR3 amino acids: CAISVIGDTYEQYF. Here the CDR3 DNA reads TGTGCCATCAGTGTAATAGGGGACACCTACGAGCAGTACTTC.

The genes are TRBV20-1 and TRBJ2-7; the match to TRBD2 covers 7 bases. The V gene's germline CDR1 is DFQATT and CDR2 SNEGSKA (reference sequence). The V gene end was trimmed by 2 bases and the J gene end by 0 bases; junction bases not matched to a gene: 1. The CDR3 runs to 13 residues. CDR3 sequence reads: CSARLADSYEQYF. The CDR3 coding sequence is TGCAGTGCTAGACTAGCGGACTCCTACGAGCAGTACTTC.

This clonotype was found a few times. The V gene is TRBV10-3, the J gene TRBJ2-7; D is tentatively TRBD1 or TRBD2 (5 bases each). The CDR3 runs to 14 residues. Germline CDR1 and CDR2: ENHRY and SYGVKD. V lost 0 bases and J 7 bases, leaving 13 bases between the germline ends. CDR3: CAISESPRGDEQYF. Written as DNA, the CDR3 is TGTGCCATCAGTGAGTCCCCGAGGGGTGATGAGCAGTACTTC.

The chain carries TRBV7-2 and TRBJ2-1, with D tentatively TRBD1 (7 bases). V shed 5 bases and J shed 7 bases, with 18 bases lying between them. From germline, CDR1 is SGHTA and CDR2 FQGNSA. CDR3 length: 15 residues. DNA for the CDR3: TGTGCCAGCAGCCCCGGAGGGGGCCGAGAGAATGAGCAGTTCTTC. This gives the protein CASSPGGGRENEQFF.

At least ten counts were recorded for this clonotype. The chain combines TRBV7-9 with TRBJ2-7, with TRBD1 as a possible D gene (6 bases). V was cut by 1 base and J by 6 bases, with 13 bases left in between. There are 14 residues in the CDR3. CDR1 and CDR2 from the germline V gene are SEHNR and FQNEAQ (reference sequence). In DNA, the CDR3 is TGTGCCAGCAGCTTAGGACTGGGGGCCGGCGAGCAGTACTTC. Protein sequence: CASSLGLGAGEQYF.

This CDR3 reads CASGGTETQYF. CDR3 in DNA: TGTGCCAGCGGGGGTACGGAGACCCAGTACTTC. The chain combines TRBV2 with TRBJ2-5; D is possibly TRBD1 or TRBD2 (5 bases each). Trimming took 8 bases from V and 5 from J, leaving 9 bases between them. The germline gives CDR1 SNHLY, CDR2 FYNNEI. CDR3 length: 11 residues. The full variable domain, completed using reference TRBV2 and TRBJ2-5, is EPEVTQTPSHQVTQMGQEVILRCVPISNHLYFYWYRQILGQKVEFLVSFYNNEISEKSEIFDDQFSVERPDGSNFTLKIRSTKLEDSAMYFCASGGTETQYFGPGTRLLVL.

This clonotype was seen ten or more times. The V gene is TRBV27, the J gene TRBJ2-7; 7 bases agree with TRBD1. Germline-derived CDR1 and CDR2 are MNHEY and SMNVEV (reference sequence). V shed 4 bases, J shed 3 bases, and the junction held 9 bases outside the gene matches. The CDR3 is made up of 15 amino acids. Written as DNA, the CDR3 is TGTGCCAGCAGTTCCCCCGGGACAGCCATCTACGAGCAGTACTTC. It codes for CASSSPGTAIYEQYF.

This rearrangement joins TRBV12-3 or TRBV12-4 to TRBJ2-5, with 10 bases fitting TRBD1. V lost 6 bases to trimming and J lost 5 bases; unmatched junction nucleotides: 18. The CDR3 totals 18 residues. The CDR3, as DNA: TGTGCCAGCAGCCGCGTCATTCCCGGACAGGGGGATGTGGAGACCCAGTACTTC. Protein sequence: CASSRVIPGQGDVETQYF.

This clonotype has more than one count but fewer than ten. The chain joins TRBV4-3 to TRBJ2-3, with 7 nucleotides matching TRBD2. V lost 1 base to trimming and J lost 2 bases; unmatched junction nucleotides: 6. The CDR3 spans 16 residues. Germline lookup yields CDR1 LGHNA and CDR2 YSLEER. DNA of the CDR3: TGCGCCAGCAGCCAAGGTGCTAGCGGCCTCACAGATACGCAGTATTTT. Translated, it gives CASSQGASGLTDTQYF.

The rearrangement uses TRBV6-1 and TRBJ1-1; TRBD1 might be the D (5 bases). Looked up from germline, CDR1 is MNHNS and CDR2 is SASEGT. V lost 6 bases to trimming and J lost 1 base, with 12 bases between them. The CDR3 loop spans 14 amino acids. The CDR3 nucleotides read TGTGCCAGCAGCGCCGGGACGGAGAACACTGAAGCTTTCTTT. Encoded protein: CASSAGTENTEAFF.

This clonotype was counted between two and nine times. The rearrangement links TRBV2 to TRBJ1-3; TRBD1 matches at 7 bases. V lost 3 bases to trimming and J lost 0 bases; unmatched junction nucleotides: 11. The CDR3 has 18 residues. CDR1 is SNHLY, CDR2 FYNNEI, per germline. In DNA, the CDR3 is TGTGCCAGCAGTGAGAGGGGGCGAGCGGACTTCTCTGGAAACACCATATATTTT. As protein: CASSERGRADFSGNTIYF.